The present entry profiles one TCR beta chain with its context. The target of this receptor is not known. Base quality data are lacking; no much larger clone is found one base away. The data were obtained in a study of blood T cell repertoires in COVID-19 (TCRdb year 2020). Looking at the study overall: Collaborator samples came from the United States, Italy and Spain and covered acute and convalescent phases of COVID-19. The prospective study material was composed of cDNA or gDNA derived from T cells, B-cell-depleted T cells, or PBMCs. Subjects who had been exposed to COVID-19, were actively infected with it, or had recovered from it provided the deeply sampled blood TCRbeta repertoires that made up the dataset. The repertoires were released in a freely available public database meant as a resource for research on the immune response to SARS-CoV-2. The samples were drawn from the first 160 participants of the ongoing ImmuneRACE study and from 1,254 subjects provided by 6 global collaborators. Nearly every sample came with metadata listing a de-identified subject ID, COVID-19 status, age in years and sex. HLA class I and class II types, where available, came from metadata supplied by the sample provider rather than from assay-based typing.

Participants in the prospective study were aged about 18 to 89 years, lived in 20 to 30 United States geographic areas, and enrolled through a virtual design. To assign participants to cohorts, the prospective study relied on clinical history that participants themselves reported in a screening survey and a study questionnaire. For ImmuneRACE Cohort 3, a participant was defined as recovered based on two consecutive negative NP/OP PCR tests, clearance by a healthcare professional, or resolution of symptoms. In the prospective study, whole blood, serum and a nasopharyngeal or oropharyngeal swab were collected from each participant by mobile phlebotomists. Over a 2-month period, participants in the prospective study had the option of providing additional blood draws and questionnaires. Before DNA extraction, prospective study blood samples were shipped either frozen or at room temperature. The immunoSEQ Assay, a bias-controlled multiplex PCR, was used to amplify TCRbeta CDR3 regions from genomic DNA. From the authors' description of their analysis: The number of nucleated cells in each sample was estimated by amplification of reference gene primers within the assay. To quantify the absolute abundance of each unique TCRbeta CDR3 rearrangement, sequence reads were collapsed and filtered. For each sample, productive Simpson clonality was calculated as the square root of Simpson's diversity index over productive rearrangements. TCRdb's version of the immuneACCESS table is confined to in-frame rearrangements and falls short of the full clone set. An unresolved V gene accounts for under half of the shortfall where checked; the remainder is of unknown origin. V and J calls and clone size are given by that table; D and trimming were obtained from the DNA. In this sample the table shows 200,000 or so clones, more than 80% of which occur a single time. Around 8% of the sample is in the top ten clones.

The CDR1 and CDR2 encoded by the germline V gene are SGHTA and FQGTGA. Inclusive of the bounding cysteine and phenylalanine, the CDR3 is 15 residues long. Kept here is only the CDR3 DNA, which spans 45 bases and is read in frame from base 1. The germline V end is reduced by 5 bases and the J end by 0 bases; junction bases left unmatched: 5. The full study reports these points: The amount of clinical and demographic metadata varied by source and participant and was provided uncurated.

The chain was built from TRBV7-3 and TRBJ2-5; the central 8 bases match TRBD2. The receptor was derived from a woman aged 18-29 years who had recovered from COVID-19. Material for sequencing was PBMCs or T cells enriched from blood (not recorded which). DNA sequence: TGTGCCAGCAGCCCCATGGGACTAGACCAAGAGACCCAGTACTTC. The translation is CASSPMGLDQETQYF.